This T cell receptor (beta chain) was profiled in a study of response to subunit inactivated influenza vaccine. Study-level findings and limits: A suggestion made by the authors is that each seasonal influenza vaccination recruits few new T cells.

TCRdb analysed the RT-PCR reads with MiXCR anew, one entry per CDR3 protein. Of about 570,000 distinct CDR3 sequences in the sample, about 11% were seen once. With regard to this clonotype: What it recognizes is unknown.

Germline CDR1 MNHEY, CDR2 SMNVEV (reference sequence). Trimming at V came to 4 bases and at J to 6 bases, leaving 7 bases not matched to a gene. CDR3 length: 14 residues. The sample was also reused in another study, on T cells expressing NK-cell markers. This second study notes: UMI-tagged 5'RACE template switching yielded the TCR beta cDNA. HCMV seropositivity marked most of the eight sequenced donors; one was seronegative. The study did not resolve the HCMV specificity of expanded NKG2C+ T cell clones.

This chain joins TRBV27 and TRBJ2-5, with TRBD1 identical over 8 bases. The clonotype was recovered from a man aged 50 to 60 who received an inactivated influenza vaccine. This specimen was PBMCs from blood, taken on the day of vaccination. This chain's CDR3 is CASSSDRAFKTQYF. DNA for the CDR3: TGTGCCAGCAGTTCGGACAGGGCTTTCAAGACCCAGTACTTC.